Shown below are 23 T cell receptor beta chains from a single sample sequenced in a study of blood T cell repertoires in COVID-19 (dated by TCRdb to 2020 to 2022). Library preparation was by the immunoSEQ multiplex PCR assay. TCRdb re-hosts the immuneACCESS table, in-frame sequences only. Its copies lack some clones; in the studies checked, an unresolved V gene accounts for under half of them, and the cause for the rest is not known. In this sample the table shows about 55,000 clones, 85% to 90% of which occur a single time. Of the sample, 15% to 20% is held by the ten largest clones. The specimen sequenced was peripheral blood. All receptors come from a human donor in a cohort sampled during active COVID-19.

The chain links TRBV5-1 to TRBJ2-1, with D perhaps TRBD1 (6 bases). Germline CDR1 SGHRS, CDR2 YFSETQ. V was shortened by 1 base and J by 7 bases, with 18 bases between the two germline ends. The CDR3 length is 16 residues. The CDR3 reads CASSLRPGEGDNEQFF. As DNA, the CDR3 is TGCGCCAGCAGCTTGCGGCCGGGTGAGGGGGATAATGAGCAGTTCTTC.

The chain recombines TRBV4-1 with TRBJ2-1; 11 nucleotides line up with TRBD2. Trimming cost V 0 bases and J 7 bases; bases outside gene matches: 8. Germline CDR1 and CDR2: MGHRA and YSYEKL. This CDR3 has 17 residues. The CDR3 DNA reads as TGCGCCAGCAGCCAAGATTGGGTAGCGGGAGGGCGGAATGAGCAGTTCTTC. This sequence encodes CASSQDWVAGGRNEQFF.

This clone has a handful of counts. The chain is built from TRBV5-5 and TRBJ2-7; a weak D match, TRBD2 (5 bases). The CDR3 extends over 13 amino acids. With 1 base removed from V and 3 bases from J, the gap between germline ends came to 8 bases. The germline gives CDR1 SGHKS, CDR2 YYEKEE (reference sequence). CDR3 in amino acids: CASSLSEGYEQYF. The CDR3 DNA reads as TGTGCCAGCAGCTTGAGCGAGGGCTACGAGCAGTACTTC.

The J gene is TRBJ2-1, the V gene TRBV4-1, with 8 bases identical to TRBD2. The CDR3 loop spans 14 amino acids. V dropped 4 bases and J dropped 5; count of bases not matched to a gene: 4. Germline-derived CDR1 and CDR2 are MGHRA and YSYEKL. The CDR3, as DNA: TGCGCCAGCAGCCCGATGCGGGGGGACAATGAGCAGTTCTTC. Its protein product is CASSPMRGDNEQFF.

This clone came up once. The chain uses TRBV19 and TRBJ1-2, with 9 positions matching TRBD1. CDR1 LNHDA and CDR2 SQIVND come from the germline V gene (reference sequence). The CDR3 has 14 amino acids. V dropped 4 bases and J dropped 3; count of bases not matched to a gene: 3. The CDR3, as DNA: TGTGCCAGTAGTAGGGACAGGGCTTACTATGGCTACACCTTC. Its translation: CASSRDRAYYGYTF.

This chain links TRBV14 with TRBJ2-7, with 10 bases identical to TRBD1. Per the germline V gene, CDR1 is SGHDN and CDR2 is FVKESK. Trimming cost V 1 base and J 3 bases; bases outside gene matches: 0. The CDR3 has 14 residues. In DNA form, the CDR3 reads TGTGCCAGCAGCCAAGGGACAGGGGGCTACGAGCAGTACTTC. Translating gives CASSQGTGGYEQYF.

V and J are TRBV28 and TRBJ1-5; D not certain. The V gene's germline CDR1 is MDHEN and CDR2 SYDVKM. Trimming left V 2 bases short and J 6 bases short, with 14 bases between. This CDR3 has 15 residues. This CDR3 reads CASSLTDVKAQPQHF. The CDR3 DNA follows: TGTGCCAGCAGTTTAACAGACGTAAAGGCTCAGCCCCAGCATTTT.

The V call is TRBV11-3, the J call TRBJ2-2, with TRBD1 matching 8 bases. The V gene's germline CDR1 is SGHNT and CDR2 YENEEA. This CDR3 has 15 amino acids. With 1 base clipped from V and 7 bases from J, the junction kept 5 bases outside the gene matches. The CDR3 is CASSLGDRWSGELFF. CDR3 sequence (DNA): TGTGCCAGCAGCTTAGGGGACAGGTGGAGCGGGGAGCTGTTTTTT.

The chain employs TRBV5-6 and TRBJ1-4; a weak D match, TRBD1 (6 bases). Per germline, CDR1 SGHDT and CDR2 YYEEEE. The CDR3 sequence is 17 residues long. V lost 0 bases, J lost 3 bases, and 15 bases lay in between. In DNA form, the CDR3 reads TGTGCCAGCAGCTTGGGGCAGGGGATGGGGGCTAATGAAAAACTGTTTTTT. Residues: CASSLGQGMGANEKLFF.

V usage is TRBV5-1 and J usage is TRBJ2-3, with TRBD2 matching 11 bases. V was pared by 0 bases and J by 3 bases, with 6 bases of the junction left unmatched. Germline CDR1 SGHRS, CDR2 YFSETQ. The CDR3 is made up of 17 amino acids. CDR3 protein: CASSLGALAGGTDTQYF. The CDR3 DNA reads as TGCGCCAGCAGCTTGGGGGCCCTAGCGGGGGGTACAGATACGCAGTATTTT.

This clone was counted only a few times. This chain connects TRBV3-1 (or the pseudogene TRBV3-2) to TRBJ2-1, with a possible D match to TRBD2 (5 bases). This CDR3 comprises 12 residues. Per the germline V gene, CDR1 is LGHDT and CDR2 is YNNKEL (reference sequence). The germline V and J ends were trimmed by 5 bases and 5 bases, with 7 bases remaining between them. CDR3 bases: TGTGCCAGCAGCACTAGAGACAATGAGCAGTTCTTC. This encodes CASSTRDNEQFF.

This sequence joins TRBV10-3 and TRBJ2-1, with TRBD2 as a possible D gene (5 bases). Trimming cost V 0 bases and J 9 bases, with 15 bases left between them. This CDR3 comprises 15 residues. The germline CDR1 and CDR2 sequences are ENHRY and SYGVKD. For the CDR3, the DNA is TGTGCCATCAGTGAGTCGCGCTCCCCGGCGGGTGAGCAGTTCTTC. It specifies CAISESRSPAGEQFF.

This clone was seen a single time. The chain employs TRBV28 and TRBJ1-2, with D possibly matching TRBD1 (6 bases). Germline V CDR1 and CDR2: MDHEN, SYDVKM. Deletions cut 6 bases from V and 8 bases from J, with 13 bases between. The CDR3 totals 12 residues. Here the CDR3 reads CASSSTGYGYTF. The CDR3 DNA is TGTGCCAGCAGCTCTACAGGGTACGGCTACACCTTC.

On this clone itself: The sample has other DNA sequences that encode this CDR3 too. The V gene is TRBV29-1, the J gene TRBJ2-2, with 7 positions matching TRBD1. Unmatched junction bases numbered 1, after V lost 2 bases and J lost 1 base. CDR1 is SQVTM and CDR2 is ANQGSEA in the germline V gene. The CDR3 consists of 14 residues. The CDR3 DNA reads TGCAGCGTTGAAAGACAGGGGAACACCGGGGAGCTGTTTTTT. It yields the protein CSVERQGNTGELFF.

This clone was detected only a few times. The chain recombines TRBV2 with TRBJ1-2; the D is unclear. The V end was cut by 7 bases, the J end by 4 bases, with 10 bases between. Germline CDR1 reads SNHLY; CDR2 reads FYNNEI. CDR3 length: 12 amino acids. The CDR3 reads CASTTTVYGYTF. In nucleotides, the CDR3 is TGTGCCAGCACGACAACAGTCTATGGCTACACCTTC.

This clone has more than one count but fewer than ten. This CDR3 is also generated by other DNA sequences in the sample. V is TRBV5-5 and J is TRBJ1-4, with TRBD1 identical over 10 bases. Unmatched junction bases numbered 0, after V lost 0 bases and J lost 7 bases. Germline lookup yields CDR1 SGHKS and CDR2 YYEKEE (reference sequence). This CDR3 contains 14 residues. CDR3 nucleotide sequence: TGTGCCAGCAGCTTGGGGACAGGGGGTGAAAAACTGTTTTTT. Encoded protein: CASSLGTGGEKLFF.

This chain uses TRBV27 with TRBJ2-2, with a weak D call TRBD1 (6 bases). The CDR3 runs 15 residues. Germline CDR1 and CDR2: MNHEY and SMNVEV (reference sequence). V was cut by 2 bases and J by 1 base, with 8 bases left in between. The CDR3, as DNA: TGTGCCAGCAGTTTAATGACAGGGAACACCGGGGAGCTGTTTTTT. Its protein is CASSLMTGNTGELFF.

This chain joins TRBV30 and TRBJ1-2, with a tentative D call TRBD1 (5 bases). The CDR3 runs 12 residues. Per germline, CDR1 GTSNPN and CDR2 SVGIG (reference sequence). V dropped 2 bases and J dropped 4 bases, with 8 bases sitting between them. Here the CDR3 DNA reads TGTGCCTGGAGTACAGGCGTCTATGGCTACACCTTC. Translating it yields CAWSTGVYGYTF. Variable domain in full (rest from reference TRBV30 and TRBJ1-2): SQTIHQWPATLVQPVGSPLSLECTVEGTSNPNLYWYRQAAGRGLQLLFYSVGIGQISSEVPQNLSASRPQDRQFILSSKKLLLSDSGFYLCAWSTGVYGYTFGSGTRLTVV.

This clone showed up just once. The chain links TRBV3-1 (or the pseudogene TRBV3-2) to TRBJ1-1; TRBD1 is a possible D gene (5 bases). The CDR3 totals 13 residues. The germline V gene has CDR1 LGHDT and CDR2 YNNKEL (reference sequence). The V end lost 1 base, the J end lost 4 bases, and 7 bases lay between the germline ends. CDR3 residues: CASSQGQTTEAFF. As DNA, the CDR3 is TGTGCCAGCAGCCAAGGACAGACCACTGAAGCTTTCTTT.

This clone was seen only a few times. The chain links TRBV18 to TRBJ1-1, with D possibly TRBD1 on 6 matching bases. The V gene lost 6 bases and the J gene lost 3 bases, with 11 bases spanning the gap. Germline V gene sequence: CDR1 KGHSH, CDR2 LQKENI. CDR3 length equals 13 residues. DNA of the CDR3: TGTGCCAGCTCCCTCAGGACAGACACTGAAGCTTTCTTT. It codes for CASSLRTDTEAFF.

A word on this clone: One end of the junction is discordant with germline, which a read error may explain. The same CDR3 can be traced to other DNA sequences in this sample. The chain recombines TRBV19 with TRBJ1-1, with D tentatively TRBD1 (5 bases). The V gene's germline CDR1 is LNHDA and CDR2 SQIVND (reference sequence). There are 15 residues in the CDR3. CDR3 sequence (DNA): TGTGCCAGTAGTCCGACTGCGGGGGGTCGGACTGAAGCTTTTTTT. Amino acids: CASSPTAGGRTEAFF. Full variable domain (missing parts from reference TRBV19 and TRBJ1-1): DGGITQSPKYLFRKEGQNVTLSCEQNLNHDAMYWYRQDPGQGLRLIYYSQIVNDFQKGDIAEGYSVSREKKESFPLTVTSAQKNPTAFYLCASSPTAGGRTEAFFGQGTRLTVV.

The chain's CDR3 is CASIGERAGANVLTF. The CDR3 bases are TGTGCCAGTATTGGGGAGCGGGCCGGGGCCAACGTCCTGACTTTC. The chain employs TRBV19 and TRBJ2-6; TRBD2 is a possible D gene (6 bases). The germline V gene has CDR1 LNHDA and CDR2 SQIVND (reference sequence). Trimming shortened V by 7 bases and J by 4 bases, and 14 bases separated the two germline ends. There are 15 residues in the CDR3.

V is TRBV18 and J is TRBJ2-7, with D perhaps TRBD1 (5 bases). V lost 0 bases and J lost 2, with 5 bases in between. The CDR3 covers 13 residues. CDR1 and CDR2 (germline): KGHSH, LQKENI. CDR3 sequence (DNA): TGTGCCAGCTCACCACCGACAGCCTACGAGCAGTACTTC. Translating gives CASSPPTAYEQYF. Combining the CDR3 with reference TRBV18 and TRBJ2-7 gives the whole variable domain NAGVMQNPRHLVRRRGQEARLRCSPMKGHSHVYWYRQLPEEGLKFMVYLQKENIIDESGMPKERFSAEFPKEGPSILRIQQVVRGDSAAYFCASSPPTAYEQYFGPGTRLTVT.